This entry concerns a single T cell receptor (beta chain). This sample stems from a study of blood T cell repertoires in COVID-19. Study in general: T cells, B-cell-depleted T cells, or PBMCs provided the cDNA or gDNA that served as material.

Study members were between about 18 and 95 years old and lived in 24 US regions. Symptom resolution, clearance, or two negative PCRs marked the recovered donors of Cohort 3. Methods used by the authors: Nucleated cell number was recorded as an estimate derived from reference gene primer amplification. This table comes from immunoSEQ multiplex PCR, and its TCRdb copy is limited to in-frame clones, with some not included. V and J calls and clone size are as listed in that table; D and trimming were resolved from the DNA. This table has some 340,000 clones, about 90% appearing once. There are 13 residues in the CDR3. V was trimmed by 3 bases and J by 6 bases, leaving 9 bases between them.

This clonotype was obtained from a woman younger than 45 who had recovered from COVID-19. The chain has TRBV12-3 or TRBV12-4 and TRBJ1-5; D is unresolved. Material: PBMCs or T cells enriched from blood (not recorded which). The CDR3 loop reads CASSFAVSQPQHF. In DNA form, the CDR3 reads TGTGCCAGCAGTTTTGCCGTGAGTCAGCCCCAGCATTTT.